A single sample gave rise to the 21 T cell receptor beta chains below, sequenced in a study of blood T cell repertoires in COVID-19. The method was immunoSEQ multiplex PCR; TCRdb's version includes in-frame clones alone and lacks a portion of them. The data hold about 480,000 clones, with less than 90% observed a single time. Specimen: PBMCs or T cells enriched from blood (not recorded which). The receptors shown here come from an older woman who had recovered from COVID-19.

The rearrangement links TRBV6-5 to TRBJ2-3; D may be TRBD2 (7 bases). This CDR3 has 15 amino acids. V dropped 3 bases and J dropped 4 bases, with 14 bases sitting between them. Germline CDR1 MNHEY, CDR2 SVGAGI. As DNA, the CDR3 is TGTGCCAGCAGTTATACAGGGAGGGGGGCAGATACGCAGTATTTT. Translated: CASSYTGRGADTQYF.

This clone was counted between two and nine times. The rearrangement uses TRBV24-1 and TRBJ2-7; D unclear. This CDR3 contains 14 residues. V was trimmed by 4 bases and J by 3 bases, leaving 12 bases between them. The germline V gene has CDR1 KGHDR and CDR2 SFDVKD. The CDR3 sequence is CATSESGNGYEQYF. The DNA for the CDR3 is TGTGCCACCAGTGAGTCAGGTAACGGCTACGAGCAGTACTTC.

A remark on this clone: Compared with germline, one end of the junction differs, possibly owing to a read error. The gene calls are TRBV7-7 and TRBJ2-2; 10 nucleotides match TRBD1. The CDR3 length is 16 residues. Germline V lookup: CDR1 SSHAT, CDR2 FNYEAQ (reference sequence). CDR3 in DNA: TGTGCTAGCAGCCCGCGACAGGGGGCGAGCACCGGGGAGCTGTTTTTT. Translating it yields CASSPRQGASTGELFF.

The chain couples TRBV18 to TRBJ1-2; D is unresolved. The germline V and J ends were trimmed by 4 bases and 3 bases, with 6 bases remaining between them. The CDR3 extends over 12 amino acids. Germline loops: CDR1 KGHSH, CDR2 LQKENI. CDR3 nucleotides: TGTGCCAGCTCACTGGCGGACTATGGCTACACCTTC. Its protein is CASSLADYGYTF.

This chain joins TRBV2 and TRBJ1-1, with 8 bases that match TRBD1. The CDR3 sequence is 13 residues long. The germline gives CDR1 SNHLY, CDR2 FYNNEI. Trimming cost V 6 bases and J 11 bases; bases outside gene matches: 11. CDR3 region: CASRTGQGAYAFF. The DNA for the CDR3 is TGTGCCAGCAGGACTGGACAGGGAGCGTACGCTTTCTTT.

This chain connects TRBV13 to TRBJ2-2; 10 bases agree with TRBD1. The CDR3 runs 19 residues. CDR1 is PRHDT, CDR2 FYEKMQ, per germline (reference sequence). Germline trimming cut 5 bases from V and 4 bases from J; bases unmatched to any gene: 16. This CDR3 reads CASSTLLTRDRGVTGELFF. The CDR3 region has the DNA TGTGCCAGCAGCACGCTACTCACCCGGGACAGGGGAGTCACCGGGGAGCTGTTTTTT.

The rearrangement uses TRBV25-1 and TRBJ2-3, with a weak D call TRBD1 (5 bases). The germline V gene encodes CDR1 MGHDK and CDR2 SYGVNS. The ends were cut back, 3 bases at V and 0 bases at J, with 19 bases in the middle. The CDR3 sequence is 18 residues long. Here the CDR3 reads CASSERKGSLGSTDTQYF. The DNA for the CDR3 is TGTGCCAGCAGTGAGAGAAAGGGGTCCCTGGGTAGCACAGATACGCAGTATTTT.

This clone was recorded only once. This rearrangement joins TRBV5-1 to TRBJ2-3, with D unresolved. CDR1 is SGHRS, CDR2 YFSETQ, per germline. The V and J ends lost 3 bases and 2 bases respectively, with 13 bases between them. This CDR3 comprises 15 residues. The CDR3 DNA follows: TGCGCCAGCAGCTCCAAGCTCGCCCCCACAGATACGCAGTATTTT. Translating it yields CASSSKLAPTDTQYF.

This chain joins TRBV3-1 (or the pseudogene TRBV3-2) and TRBJ2-5; TRBD1 is a possible D gene (6 bases). V dropped 1 base and J dropped 10 bases, with 7 bases sitting between them. The germline CDR1 and CDR2 sequences are LGHDT and YNNKEL (reference sequence). The CDR3 is 11 residues long. CDR3 region: CASSQGDIQYF. The CDR3 bases are TGTGCCAGCAGCCAAGGGGACATCCAGTACTTC.

The rearrangement joins TRBV6-5 to TRBJ1-5; no definite D call. Trimming left V 6 bases short and J 0 bases short, with 9 bases between. Germline V gives CDR1 MNHEY, CDR2 SVGAGI. CDR3 length equals 14 residues. The CDR3 reads CASSHSGSNQPQHF. The CDR3 nucleotides read TGTGCCAGCAGCCACTCGGGTAGCAATCAGCCCCAGCATTTT.

CDR3 amino acids: CASSTYREPGANVLTF. CDR3 sequence (DNA): TGTGCCAGCAGCACATACAGGGAGCCTGGGGCCAACGTCCTGACTTTC. The V call is TRBV11-3, the J call TRBJ2-6; maybe TRBD1 (6 bases). The CDR3 sequence is 16 residues long. V was shortened by 5 bases and J by 2 bases, with 13 bases between the two germline ends. Germline assignment: CDR1 SGHNT and CDR2 YENEEA.

The genes are TRBV4-1 and TRBJ2-7; 7 bases align to TRBD1. Germline V gene sequence: CDR1 MGHRA, CDR2 YSYEKL. The CDR3 loop spans 18 amino acids. After removal of 2 bases from V and 6 bases from J, the junction contained 19 bases not matched to a gene. The CDR3 sequence is CASSQFPQAKQGLGEQYF. DNA of the CDR3: TGCGCCAGCAGCCAATTCCCCCAAGCCAAACAGGGGCTCGGCGAGCAGTACTTC.

This chain links TRBV9 with TRBJ1-2, with D tentatively TRBD1 (6 bases). V lost 4 bases to trimming and J lost 2 bases, with 9 bases between them. Germline values: CDR1 SGDLS, CDR2 YYNGEE. The CDR3 loop spans 13 amino acids. The CDR3 spells CASSPTGNYGYTF. CDR3 DNA: TGTGCCAGCAGCCCCACAGGGAACTATGGCTACACCTTC. Complete variable domain (other parts from reference TRBV9 and TRBJ1-2): DSGVTQTPKHLITATGQRVTLRCSPRSGDLSVYWYQQSLDQGLQFLIQYYNGEERAKGNILERFSAQQFPDLHSELNLSSLELGDSALYFCASSPTGNYGYTFGSGTRLTVV.

The chain is built from TRBV18 and TRBJ1-2, with 9 bases aligning to TRBD1. CDR1 is KGHSH and CDR2 is LQKENI in the germline V gene. This CDR3 region has 13 residues. The trim removed 3 bases at V and 7 bases at J, leaving 3 bases unmatched. CDR3: CASSPTGGAGYTF. Written as DNA, the CDR3 is TGTGCCAGCTCACCTACAGGGGGCGCTGGCTACACCTTC.

The CDR3 region has the DNA TGCGCCAGCAGCTTGGGGGGGCCTGAAGAGACCCAGTACTTC. Amino acid sequence: CASSLGGPEETQYF. This chain links TRBV5-1 with TRBJ2-5; D perhaps matches TRBD1 (6 bases). Trimming cost V 0 bases and J 3 bases, with 9 bases left between them. CDR1 is SGHRS, CDR2 YFSETQ, per germline. The CDR3 spans 14 residues.

The chain is built from TRBV5-6 and TRBJ1-5; no reliable D call. With 1 base removed from V and 0 bases from J, the gap between germline ends came to 5 bases. This CDR3 has 14 amino acids. The germline V gene has CDR1 SGHDT and CDR2 YYEEEE. The CDR3 is CASSLSPSNQPQHF. The CDR3 DNA is TGTGCCAGCAGCTTGAGCCCTAGCAATCAGCCCCAGCATTTT.

The CDR3 protein is CAISVAGGRAFF. DNA of the CDR3: TGTGCCATCAGTGTGGCAGGGGGCAGAGCTTTCTTT. The J gene is TRBJ1-1, the V gene TRBV10-3; 8 bases align to TRBD1. This CDR3 spans 12 amino acids. CDR1 ENHRY and CDR2 SYGVKD come from the germline V gene. V shed 4 bases and J 10 bases; nucleotides not matched to a gene: 5.

A remark on this clone: A much larger clone differs from this one at a single base, so this may be a read error. This CDR3 is CATSRARDKRNYSYTF. The CDR3 DNA follows: TGTGCCACCAGCAGAGCGAGGGACAAGAGGAACTATAGCTACACCTTC. J is TRBJ1-2 and V is TRBV15, with D possibly TRBD1 on 6 matching bases. The CDR3 runs 16 residues. Germline loops: CDR1 LNHNV, CDR2 YYDKDF (reference sequence).

The sample holds a few counts of this clone. This chain connects TRBV2 to TRBJ1-2; TRBD1 might be the D (6 bases). From germline, CDR1 is SNHLY and CDR2 FYNNEI. The V and J ends lost 8 bases and 1 base respectively, with 23 bases between them. This CDR3 comprises 17 residues. The CDR3 region has the DNA TGTGCCAGCGCCGAGGAGGACAGAATTAGAAGTAACTATGGCTACACCTTC. The encoded protein is CASAEEDRIRSNYGYTF.

The chain employs TRBV29-1 and TRBJ2-7; 8 nucleotides line up with TRBD2. V gave up 8 bases and J gave up 4 bases; unmatched junction bases: 10. The CDR3 spans 13 residues. Germline CDR1 reads SQVTM; CDR2 reads ANQGSEA. The CDR3 DNA follows: TGCAGCCCCGGGGGGGATTGTAAGTACGAGCAGTACTTC. Its translation is CSPGGDCKYEQYF.

V and J are TRBV7-2 and TRBJ1-1; a possible D gene is TRBD1 (6 bases). The CDR3 covers 15 residues. Trimming took off 5 bases at V and 0 bases at J, with 13 bases between the two ends. Germline assignment: CDR1 SGHTA and CDR2 FQGNSA. The CDR3 protein is CASSKQGHLNTEAFF. CDR3 DNA: TGTGCCAGCAGCAAACAGGGCCACCTGAACACTGAAGCTTTCTTT.